The source of this T cell receptor (beta chain) is a study of T cell responses to AZD1222 COVID-19 vaccine. For the study at large: Pooling was applied to second doses at about 4 or about 12 weeks.

General study points: Close to half of spike-specific TCRs reportedly recognize unmutated variant regions. The donor cohort was predominantly white British with a female majority, and clonal diversity may have been underestimated.

The data were produced by immunoSEQ multiplex PCR, yet TCRdb's version contains in-frame clones alone and is incomplete. This sample has about 150,000 clones, with around nine tenths found just once. Remarks on this clone: The antigen is unknown. One end of the junction is discordant with germline, which a read error may explain.

This sample comprised peripheral blood, obtained on day 0 of AZD1222 vaccination. This receptor was identified in an adult in good health.

The CDR3 region is CASSQVPGLLQTEELFF. The CDR3 nucleotides are TGTGCCAGCAGCCAAGTTCCGGGACTACTCCAAACCGAGGAGCTGTTTTTT. This rearrangement joins TRBV3-1 (or the pseudogene TRBV3-2) to TRBJ2-2, with 7 bases matching TRBD2. Germline CDR1 LGHDT, CDR2 YNNKEL (reference sequence). CDR3 length equals 17 residues.